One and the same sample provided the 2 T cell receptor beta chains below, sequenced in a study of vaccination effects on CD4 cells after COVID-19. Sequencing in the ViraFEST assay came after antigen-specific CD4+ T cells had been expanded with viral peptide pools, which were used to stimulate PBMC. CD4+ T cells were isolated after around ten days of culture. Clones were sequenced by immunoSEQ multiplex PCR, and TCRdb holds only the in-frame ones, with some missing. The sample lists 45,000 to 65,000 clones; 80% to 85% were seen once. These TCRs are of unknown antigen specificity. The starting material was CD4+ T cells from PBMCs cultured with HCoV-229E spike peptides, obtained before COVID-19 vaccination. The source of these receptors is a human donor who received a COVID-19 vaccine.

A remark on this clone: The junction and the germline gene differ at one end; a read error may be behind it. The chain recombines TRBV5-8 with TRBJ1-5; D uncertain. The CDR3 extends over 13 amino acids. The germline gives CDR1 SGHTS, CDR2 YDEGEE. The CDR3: CASRLDLTQPQHF. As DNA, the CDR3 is TGTGCCAGCAGATTGGATCTGACCCAGCCCCAGCATTTT. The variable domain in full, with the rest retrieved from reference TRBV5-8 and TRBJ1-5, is EAGVTQSPTHLIKTRGQQATLRCSPISGHTSVYWYQQALGLGLQFLLWYDEGEERNRGNFPPRFSGRQFPNYSSELNVNALELEDSALYLCASRLDLTQPQHFGDGTRLSIL.

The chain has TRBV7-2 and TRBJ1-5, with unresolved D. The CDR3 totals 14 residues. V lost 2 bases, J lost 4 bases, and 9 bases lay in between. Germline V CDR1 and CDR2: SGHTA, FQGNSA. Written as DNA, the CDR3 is TGTGCCAGCAGCTTACGGTCAGGTAATCAGCCCCAGCATTTT. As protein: CASSLRSGNQPQHF.